The sequence of this T cell receptor (beta chain) was determined in a study of identifying expanded T cells in peripheral blood. Clones were read by immunoSEQ multiplex PCR, and TCRdb kept only the in-frame ones, dropping some. The sample consists of around 100,000 clones, around nine tenths of them appearing once. Healthy donors had no documented immune events, such as infections, while sampled. This clone was counted a few times. With 0 bases removed from V and 14 bases from J, the gap between germline ends came to 14 bases. Germline V gene lookup returns CDR1 LGHNA and CDR2 YNFKEQ. There are 14 residues in the CDR3.

The sequence came from a person aged 18 to 70 in good health. Sequenced: blood. The chain is built from TRBV4-2 and TRBJ1-6; TRBD1 is a possible D gene (6 bases). CDR3 in amino acids: CASSQDQSRDTLHF. The DNA for the CDR3 is TGTGCCAGCAGCCAAGATCAGTCCCGGGACACCCTCCACTTT.